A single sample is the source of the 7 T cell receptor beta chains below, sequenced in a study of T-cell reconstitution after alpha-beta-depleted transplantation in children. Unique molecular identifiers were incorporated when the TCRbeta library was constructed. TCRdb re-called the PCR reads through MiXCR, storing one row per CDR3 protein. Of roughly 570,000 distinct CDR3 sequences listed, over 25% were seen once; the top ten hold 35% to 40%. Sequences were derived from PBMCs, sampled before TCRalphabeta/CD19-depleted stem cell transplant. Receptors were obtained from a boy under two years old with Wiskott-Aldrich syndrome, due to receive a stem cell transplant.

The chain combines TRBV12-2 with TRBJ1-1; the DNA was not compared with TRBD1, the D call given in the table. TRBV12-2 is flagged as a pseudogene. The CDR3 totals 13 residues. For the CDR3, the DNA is TGTGCAAGTCGCTTCTGGCCGGGCACTGAAGCTTTCTTT. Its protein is CASRFWPGTEAFF.

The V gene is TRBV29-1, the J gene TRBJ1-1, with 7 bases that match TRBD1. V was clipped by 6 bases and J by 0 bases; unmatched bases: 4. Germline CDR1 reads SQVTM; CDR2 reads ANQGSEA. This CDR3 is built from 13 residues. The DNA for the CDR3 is TGCAGCGTGACAGGGAAAATGAACACTGAAGCTTTCTTT. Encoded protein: CSVTGKMNTEAFF.

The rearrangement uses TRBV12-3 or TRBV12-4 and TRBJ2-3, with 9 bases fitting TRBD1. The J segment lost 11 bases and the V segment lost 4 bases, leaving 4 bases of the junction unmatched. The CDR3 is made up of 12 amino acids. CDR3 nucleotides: TGTGCCAGCAGTTGGACAGGGGTGGTGCAGTATTTT. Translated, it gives CASSWTGVVQYF.

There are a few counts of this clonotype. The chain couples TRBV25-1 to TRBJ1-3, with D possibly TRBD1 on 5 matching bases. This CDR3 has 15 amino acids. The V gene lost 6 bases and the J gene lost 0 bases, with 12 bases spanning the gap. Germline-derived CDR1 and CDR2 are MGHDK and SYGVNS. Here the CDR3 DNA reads TGTGCCAGCAGGTCTCAGGGACTCTCTGGAAACACCATATATTTT. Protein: CASRSQGLSGNTIYF.

The CDR3: CASSYSTIAKNIQYF. In nucleotides, the CDR3 is TGTGCCAGCAGTTACTCGACCATAGCCAAAAACATTCAGTACTTC. The J gene is TRBJ2-4, the V gene TRBV6-5; D is uncertain. The CDR3 has 15 amino acids. The V and J ends lost 0 bases and 0 bases respectively, with 6 bases between them. Germline CDR1 MNHEY, CDR2 SVGAGI.

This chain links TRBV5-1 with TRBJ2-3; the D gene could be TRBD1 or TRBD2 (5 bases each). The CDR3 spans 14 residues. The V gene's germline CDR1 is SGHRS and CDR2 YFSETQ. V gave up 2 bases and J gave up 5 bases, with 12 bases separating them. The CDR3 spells CASSLSGRQDTQYF. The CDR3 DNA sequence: TGCGCCAGCAGCTTATCGGGACGGCAAGATACGCAGTATTTT.

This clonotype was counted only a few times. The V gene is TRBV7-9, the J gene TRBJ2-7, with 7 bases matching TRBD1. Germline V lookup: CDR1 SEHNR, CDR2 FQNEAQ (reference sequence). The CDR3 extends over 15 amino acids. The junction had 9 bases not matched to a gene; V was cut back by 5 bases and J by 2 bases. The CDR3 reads CASSVRAGGAYEQYF. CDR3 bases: TGTGCCAGCAGCGTCCGGGCAGGGGGAGCCTACGAGCAGTACTTC.